This TCR beta chain was sequenced during a study of T cells after yellow fever vaccination. Study background: SMART-Seq v4 Ultra Low Input prepared libraries from low-cell fractions.

Via MiXCR, TCRdb re-called the 5' RACE reads, giving one row per CDR3 protein. The sample contains about 130,000 distinct CDR3 sequences, about 8.2% of which appear only once. This clonotype was detected only a few times. V was shortened by 3 bases and J by 2 bases, with 8 bases between the two germline ends. CDR1 is LGHDT, CDR2 YNNKEL, per germline (reference sequence). CDR3 size: 13 residues. The TCR comes from a man aged 18 to 29 who received the YFV17D yellow fever vaccine. The source was CD8+ T cells sorted from PBMCs, collected on the day of the yellow fever booster vaccination. This chain links TRBV3-1 with TRBJ2-7; D possibly corresponds to TRBD1 (6 bases). As DNA, the CDR3 is TGTGCCAGCAGCCAGAAGGGGGCCTACGAGCAGTACTTC. Its translation: CASSQKGAYEQYF.